A single sample gave rise to the 16 T cell receptor beta chains below, sequenced in a study of shared clonotypes between healthy human individuals. Naive CD8 cells lacked CD45RO and underwent positive selection for CCR7, leaving out terminally differentiated effector memory CD45RA+ cells. The data were produced by immunoSEQ multiplex PCR, yet TCRdb's version contains in-frame clones alone and is incomplete. The sample carries around 2.1 million clones, 85% to 95% recorded once. The specimen sequenced was naive CD8+ T cells from PBMCs. These receptors were obtained from a young man in good health. Some clones in this sample may be carry-over from other donors' samples.

This chain uses TRBV5-1 with TRBJ2-7; TRBD1 or TRBD2 may be the D gene (6 bases each). CDR3 length: 14 amino acids. The V end was cut by 3 bases, the J end by 5 bases, with 15 bases between. The germline V gene encodes CDR1 SGHRS and CDR2 YFSETQ. CDR3 loop: CASSSAGDWDEQYF. CDR3 DNA sequence: TGCGCCAGCAGCTCCGCAGGGGACTGGGACGAGCAGTACTTC.

The chain uses TRBV25-1 and TRBJ2-6; 7 bases map to TRBD2. This CDR3 is built from 18 residues. J lost 0 bases, V lost 3 bases, and 8 bases had no gene match. Germline lookup yields CDR1 MGHDK and CDR2 SYGVNS. The CDR3 DNA sequence: TGTGCCAGCAGTGAGGAGGGGAGGGCGAGCTCTGGGGCCAACGTCCTGACTTTC. Protein: CASSEEGRASSGANVLTF.

This clone was recorded once. This sample also contains other DNA sequences that code for the same CDR3. The V and J genes are TRBV9 and TRBJ1-3; maybe TRBD1 (5 bases). V was shortened by 3 bases and J by 7 bases, with 5 bases between the two germline ends. The germline V gene has CDR1 SGDLS and CDR2 YYNGEE. This CDR3 comprises 11 residues. CDR3 DNA sequence: TGTGCCAGCAGCGGGGGGAACACCATATATTTT. Protein product: CASSGGNTIYF.

This chain's CDR3 is CASTLSDGTNEKLFF. CDR3 nucleotides: TGTGCCAGCACCCTTTCTGACGGAACTAATGAAAAACTGTTTTTT. The chain has TRBV6-5 and TRBJ1-4; D unresolved. Germline loops: CDR1 MNHEY, CDR2 SVGAGI. The CDR3 contains 15 residues. V lost 7 bases and J 1 base, leaving 13 bases between the germline ends.

The J gene is TRBJ2-1, the V gene TRBV7-9; unclear D gene. The germline gives CDR1 SEHNR, CDR2 FQNEAQ (reference sequence). Trimming removed 5 bases at V and 7 bases at J, with 15 bases between. This CDR3 spans 14 amino acids. The CDR3 nucleotides read TGTGCCAGCAGCCTACGACTGCCTTGGAATGAGCAGTTCTTC. Protein sequence: CASSLRLPWNEQFF. Filled out from reference TRBV7-9 and TRBJ2-1, the complete variable domain reads DTGVSQNPRHKITKRGQNVTFRCDPISEHNRLYWYRQTLGQGPEFLTYFQNEAQLEKSRLLSDRFSAERPKGSFSTLEIQRTEQGDSAMYLCASSLRLPWNEQFFGPGTRLTVL.

This CDR3 is CASSLTSTGDKYF. CDR3 bases: TGTGCCAGCAGCTTAACTTCTACAGGGGACAAGTACTTC. This rearrangement joins TRBV7-3 to TRBJ2-7; 7 bases align to TRBD1. Losses at the gene ends were 0 bases for V and 11 bases for J; bases not matched to a gene: 7. Germline CDR1 reads SGHTA; CDR2 reads FQGTGA. The CDR3 consists of 13 residues. The entire variable domain, with the rest obtained from reference TRBV7-3 and TRBJ2-7, is as follows: GAGVSQTPSNKVTEKGKYVELRCDPISGHTALYWYRQSLGQGPEFLIYFQGTGAADDSGLPNDRFFAVRPEGSVSTLKIQRTERGDSAVYLCASSLTSTGDKYFGPGTRLTVT.

The chain links TRBV7-9 to TRBJ1-5; D gene ambiguous. The CDR3 contains 15 residues. Germline values: CDR1 SEHNR, CDR2 FQNEAQ (reference sequence). Trimming cost V 2 bases and J 4 bases, with 12 bases left between them. The DNA for the CDR3 is TGTGCCAGCAGCTTACTTGGGCAGATAAATCAGCCCCAGCATTTT. Translation: CASSLLGQINQPQHF.

The genes are TRBV7-2 and TRBJ2-1, with 9 bases aligning to TRBD1. Unmatched junction bases numbered 7, after V lost 4 bases and J lost 6 bases. Germline CDR1 reads SGHTA; CDR2 reads FQGNSA. The CDR3 length is 15 residues. The CDR3 region is CASSSRDRDPNEQFF. The CDR3 bases are TGTGCCAGCAGCTCCCGGGACAGGGACCCCAATGAGCAGTTCTTC.

The V gene is TRBV28, the J gene TRBJ1-4; D not resolved. The V end lost 2 bases, the J end lost 3 bases, and 19 bases lay between the germline ends. This CDR3 comprises 18 residues. The germline CDR1 and CDR2 sequences are MDHEN and SYDVKM. The CDR3 sequence is CASSLPAPRWTSNEKLFF. The CDR3 DNA reads TGTGCCAGCAGTTTACCGGCCCCCCGGTGGACCTCTAATGAAAAACTGTTTTTT.

The chain employs TRBV7-9 and TRBJ1-4; tentative D call: TRBD1 (5 bases). The CDR3 has 16 residues. The V end lost 4 bases, the J end lost 2 bases, and 14 bases lay between the germline ends. The V gene's germline CDR1 is SEHNR and CDR2 FQNEAQ (reference sequence). In DNA form, the CDR3 reads TGTGCCAGCAGCTCACGGGACGCCGGCACTAATGAAAAACTGTTTTTT. Its translation is CASSSRDAGTNEKLFF. Based on the CDR3 plus reference TRBV7-9 and TRBJ1-4, the full variable domain is DTGVSQNPRHKITKRGQNVTFRCDPISEHNRLYWYRQTLGQGPEFLTYFQNEAQLEKSRLLSDRFSAERPKGSFSTLEIQRTEQGDSAMYLCASSSRDAGTNEKLFFGSGTQLSVL.

V gene TRBV28 combines with J gene TRBJ2-3; 10 bases fit TRBD2. The CDR3 runs 17 residues. Germline V gives CDR1 MDHEN, CDR2 SYDVKM. Trimming took 5 bases from V and 2 from J; bases not matched to a gene: 10. CDR3 region: CASSSTLAGVNTDTQYF. The CDR3 coding sequence is TGTGCCAGCAGTAGCACTCTAGCGGGAGTGAACACAGATACGCAGTATTTT.

CDR3 in amino acids: CASSQWEFNTEAFF. The CDR3 DNA sequence: TGTGCCAGCAGCCAATGGGAATTTAACACTGAAGCTTTCTTT. This chain links TRBV7-2 with TRBJ1-1; D uncertain. CDR3 length: 14 residues. Per germline, CDR1 SGHTA and CDR2 FQGNSA. Between the trimmed V and J ends, which lost 5 bases and 2 bases, there was a span of 12 bases. The full variable domain, with the rest looked up from reference TRBV7-2 and TRBJ1-1, is GAGVSQSPSNKVTEKGKDVELRCDPISGHTALYWYRQSLGQGLEFLIYFQGNSAPDKSGLPSDRFSAERTGGSVSTLTIQRTQQEDSAVYLCASSQWEFNTEAFFGQGTRLTVV.

This clone was picked up one time. The gene calls are TRBV27 and TRBJ1-5, with no clear D. The CDR3 is 16 residues long. The V end was cut by 3 bases, the J end by 3 bases, with 15 bases between. Germline V gives CDR1 MNHEY, CDR2 SMNVEV (reference sequence). The CDR3 DNA is TGTGCCAGCAGTTTTTCGGGTCGGGCAGTCAATCAGCCCCAGCATTTT. The encoded protein is CASSFSGRAVNQPQHF.

The CDR3 region has the DNA TGTGCCAGCAGTTTCCCACGAGACAGGAACACTGAAGCTTTCTTT. This encodes CASSFPRDRNTEAFF. The chain combines TRBV28 with TRBJ1-1, with D maybe TRBD1 (5 bases). The germline V gene encodes CDR1 MDHEN and CDR2 SYDVKM. V lost 3 bases, J lost 1 base, and 12 bases lay in between. The CDR3 loop spans 15 amino acids.

The V call is TRBV19, the J call TRBJ1-4; D unclear. V lost 4 bases to trimming and J lost 7 bases, with 13 bases between them. The CDR3 has 14 amino acids. Germline values: CDR1 LNHDA, CDR2 SQIVND (reference sequence). The CDR3 region is CASSTNFGSEKLFF. CDR3 DNA sequence: TGTGCCAGTAGTACGAATTTCGGGTCTGAAAAACTGTTTTTT.

This rearrangement joins TRBV7-9 to TRBJ1-2, with 7 bases fitting TRBD1. The CDR3 is 16 residues long. Trimming cost V 4 bases and J 7 bases; bases outside gene matches: 15. CDR1 and CDR2 from the germline V gene are SEHNR and FQNEAQ (reference sequence). The CDR3 DNA reads TGTGCCAGCAGCTCGGGACGGACAGGTACCTCGGGTGGCTACACCTTC. Translated, it gives CASSSGRTGTSGGYTF.